Below, 30 T cell receptor beta chains from the same sample are listed, as sequenced in a study of OX40 agonist ivuxolimab in advanced cancers. Libraries were made using the immunoSEQ multiplex PCR assay. TCRdb took this table from immuneACCESS and kept in-frame rearrangements with V and J called. Such tables lack part of the clones; where checked against another copy, unresolved V genes explain under half of the gap, and the rest is unexplained. Recorded for this sample are 90,000 or so clones; 90% to 95% of them occurred a single time. About 0.87% of the sample lies in the top ten. Sequenced here: CD4+ or CD8+ T cells sorted from blood, sampled in a trial of the OX40 agonist ivuxolimab. The receptors derive from an adult with an advanced solid tumor such as melanoma, head and neck, liver or kidney cancer.

V is TRBV15 and J is TRBJ2-5; 14 positions match TRBD2. The CDR3 extends over 21 amino acids. The germline V gene encodes CDR1 LNHNV and CDR2 YYDKDF (reference sequence). The J segment lost 0 bases and the V segment lost 5 bases, leaving 17 bases of the junction unmatched. The CDR3 here is CATSSRLAGGPGSGYQETQYF. CDR3 DNA: TGTGCCACCAGCTCGCGACTAGCGGGAGGGCCGGGGTCGGGGTACCAAGAGACCCAGTACTTC.

This clone was counted a few times. This rearrangement joins TRBV4-2 to TRBJ2-1; 7 bases line up with TRBD2. CDR1 is LGHNA, CDR2 YNFKEQ, per germline. CDR3 length equals 19 residues. V gave up 3 bases and J gave up 6 bases; unmatched junction bases: 20. The CDR3 DNA follows: TGTGCCAGCAGCCAGCCGAGGGTACTAGTGGGGGGGAGGGGCAATGAGCAGTTCTTC. Its translation: CASSQPRVLVGGRGNEQFF.

This clone was detected once. The chain joins TRBV28 to TRBJ2-7; tentatively, D is TRBD1 (6 bases). Between the trimmed V and J ends, which lost 3 bases and 7 bases, there was a span of 10 bases. This CDR3 is 12 amino acids long. CDR1 and CDR2 from the germline V gene are MDHEN and SYDVKM. This CDR3 is CASSFQGWEQYF. In DNA form, the CDR3 reads TGTGCCAGCAGTTTTCAGGGGTGGGAGCAGTACTTC.

The chain uses TRBV9 and TRBJ1-2; D may be TRBD1 (6 bases). Germline lookup yields CDR1 SGDLS and CDR2 YYNGEE. The V end lost 4 bases, the J end lost 0 bases, and 16 bases lay between the germline ends. The CDR3 is 16 residues long. The CDR3 region is CASSPTTGLANYGYTF. DNA for the CDR3: TGTGCCAGCAGCCCAACGACAGGTTTAGCTAACTATGGCTACACCTTC.

The chain has TRBV6-1 and TRBJ1-5, with D perhaps TRBD1 (6 bases). CDR3 length: 19 amino acids. Germline V gives CDR1 MNHNS, CDR2 SASEGT. V lost 2 bases and J 0 bases, leaving 20 bases between the germline ends. CDR3 sequence (DNA): TGTGCCAGCAGTGAAAGGGGGGAAAGGGCTCTTTATAGCAATCAGCCCCAGCATTTT. As protein: CASSERGERALYSNQPQHF.

The chain combines TRBV9 with TRBJ1-3; no firm D call. This CDR3 has 15 amino acids. The ends were cut back, 0 bases at V and 0 bases at J, with 7 bases in the middle. CDR1 is SGDLS and CDR2 is YYNGEE in the germline V gene. Here the CDR3 DNA reads TGTGCCAGCAGCGTAGCGGCAGTCTCTGGAAACACCATATATTTT. As protein: CASSVAAVSGNTIYF.

CDR3 sequence (DNA): TGTGCCAGCAGCCTCCGACAGGGGCAAACCTACAATGAGCAGTTCTTC. It encodes CASSLRQGQTYNEQFF. The rearrangement joins TRBV9 to TRBJ2-1; 8 bases line up with TRBD1. Germline V CDR1 and CDR2: SGDLS, YYNGEE. CDR3 length equals 16 residues. V shed 4 bases, J shed 2 bases, and the junction held 8 bases outside the gene matches. Complete variable domain (other parts from reference TRBV9 and TRBJ2-1): DSGVTQTPKHLITATGQRVTLRCSPRSGDLSVYWYQQSLDQGLQFLIQYYNGEERAKGNILERFSAQQFPDLHSELNLSSLELGDSALYFCASSLRQGQTYNEQFFGPGTRLTVL.

V and J are TRBV6-5 and TRBJ1-1; D possibly corresponds to TRBD1 (6 bases). V was cut by 6 bases and J by 3 bases, with 14 bases left in between. Germline-derived CDR1 and CDR2 are MNHEY and SVGAGI. The length of the CDR3 is 14 residues. CDR3: CASRTEGHDTEAFF. In nucleotides, the CDR3 is TGTGCCAGCAGGACAGAGGGACATGACACTGAAGCTTTCTTT.

This clone has only one observation. V usage is TRBV9 and J usage is TRBJ2-2; D ambiguous. Germline CDR1 is SGDLS and CDR2 is YYNGEE. The ends were cut back, 0 bases at V and 4 bases at J, with 4 bases in the middle. This CDR3 contains 13 residues. The CDR3 reads CASSVAGTGELFF. The CDR3 DNA sequence: TGTGCCAGCAGCGTAGCGGGCACCGGGGAGCTGTTTTTT.

The CDR3 reads CSVEFRVGHNEQFF. The CDR3 nucleotides are TGCAGCGTTGAATTCAGGGTCGGGCACAATGAGCAGTTCTTC. The chain joins TRBV29-1 to TRBJ2-1; possible D gene TRBD1, 5 bases. The CDR3 runs to 14 residues. V was clipped by 2 bases and J by 5 bases, with 13 bases between them. Germline V gives CDR1 SQVTM, CDR2 ANQGSEA.

The rearrangement uses TRBV30 and TRBJ2-5, with a tentative D call TRBD1 (6 bases). The V and J ends lost 3 bases and 2 bases respectively, with 16 bases between them. Per the germline V gene, CDR1 is GTSNPN and CDR2 is SVGIG (reference sequence). This CDR3 comprises 15 residues. Here the CDR3 reads CAWRLGAGPQETQYF. CDR3 nucleotide sequence: TGTGCCTGGAGGTTGGGGGCAGGGCCTCAAGAGACCCAGTACTTC.

The rearrangement joins TRBV7-8 to TRBJ1-2; 7 nucleotides line up with TRBD1. This CDR3 comprises 15 residues. Trimming at V came to 5 bases and at J to 8 bases, leaving 14 bases not matched to a gene. The germline gives CDR1 SGHVS, CDR2 FQNEAQ. The CDR3 nucleotides read TGTGCCAGCAGCCCAGGACAGGTTCAGGATCGGGGCTACACCTTC. This translates into CASSPGQVQDRGYTF.

The CDR3 protein is CASSVDPARGYGYTF. The CDR3 nucleotides read TGTGCCAGCAGCGTAGATCCGGCACGGGGCTATGGCTACACCTTC. The chain employs TRBV9 and TRBJ1-2; D not resolved. The CDR3 has 15 residues. Per the germline V gene, CDR1 is SGDLS and CDR2 is YYNGEE. Trimming pared 0 bases from V and 4 bases from J, leaving 13 bases between. The full variable domain, completed using reference TRBV9 and TRBJ1-2, is DSGVTQTPKHLITATGQRVTLRCSPRSGDLSVYWYQQSLDQGLQFLIQYYNGEERAKGNILERFSAQQFPDLHSELNLSSLELGDSALYFCASSVDPARGYGYTFGSGTRLTVV.

This clone has just a few counts. DNA of the CDR3: TGCGCCAGCAGCCATGGAGTTCTCTCCTACGAGCAGTACTTC. Amino acids: CASSHGVLSYEQYF. This chain connects TRBV4-1 to TRBJ2-7, with D unclear. The germline CDR1 and CDR2 sequences are MGHRA and YSYEKL. The germline V and J ends were trimmed by 3 bases and 0 bases, with 9 bases remaining between them. The CDR3 loop spans 14 amino acids.

This clone was detected only once. The CDR3 protein is CATSRDISIEQYF. The CDR3 nucleotides read TGTGCCACCAGCAGAGATATATCTATCGAGCAGTACTTC. This chain links TRBV15 with TRBJ2-7; no reliable D call. Trimming stripped 0 bases from V and 6 bases from J, with 9 bases between. The CDR3 contains 13 residues. CDR1 is LNHNV, CDR2 YYDKDF, per germline (reference sequence).

The chain uses TRBV11-2 and TRBJ1-1; D ambiguous. The CDR3 is 13 residues long. The germline V gene encodes CDR1 SGHAT and CDR2 FQNNGV. Trimming left V 3 bases short and J 4 bases short, with 9 bases between. CDR3 loop: CASSLRRFTEAFF. The CDR3, as DNA: TGTGCCAGCAGCTTGAGACGGTTCACTGAAGCTTTCTTT.

This clone was counted between two and nine times. The gene calls are TRBV12-5 and TRBJ1-5; 8 bases line up with TRBD1. V was clipped by 6 bases and J by 6 bases; unmatched bases: 7. Germline V gene data show CDR1 as LGHNT and CDR2 as FRNRAP. This CDR3 region has 14 residues. The CDR3 spells CASGSGQGTQPQHF. The CDR3 coding sequence is TGTGCTAGTGGCTCCGGACAGGGTACTCAGCCCCAGCATTTT.

The V call is TRBV4-2, the J call TRBJ2-1; possible D gene TRBD1, 6 bases. CDR3 size: 18 residues. Germline values: CDR1 LGHNA, CDR2 YNFKEQ. Trimming left V 1 base short and J 8 bases short, with 24 bases between. The CDR3 sequence is CASSQGLNGGLRGYEQFF. The CDR3 region has the DNA TGTGCCAGCAGCCAAGGACTCAATGGGGGCTTAAGAGGGTATGAGCAGTTCTTC.

The gene calls are TRBV6-5 and TRBJ1-2; maybe TRBD1 (6 bases). CDR1 and CDR2 (germline): MNHEY, SVGAGI. The CDR3 spans 15 residues. V was clipped by 1 base and J by 7 bases, with 16 bases between them. CDR3 sequence: CASSYLGGQMGGYTF. For the CDR3, the DNA is TGTGCCAGCAGTTACTTGGGGGGCCAAATGGGTGGCTACACCTTC.

This clone was found once. This chain joins TRBV7-2 and TRBJ2-7; TRBD2 agrees at 8 bases. This CDR3 region has 14 residues. Germline-derived CDR1 and CDR2 are SGHTA and FQGNSA. V dropped 4 bases and J dropped 5; count of bases not matched to a gene: 7. In nucleotides, the CDR3 is TGTGCCAGCAGCTCCGGGACTAGACCCAACGAGCAGTACTTC. Residues: CASSSGTRPNEQYF.

The chain recombines TRBV7-3 with TRBJ1-4, with 8 bases lining up with TRBD1. The J call is in doubt because the DNA end fits TRBJ2-2 better. Germline assignment: CDR1 SGHTA and CDR2 FQGTGA. The CDR3 is made up of 17 amino acids. The CDR3 DNA follows: TGTGCCAGCAGCTCGTTAGCGACAGGGACAGGACGCACGGAGCTGTTTTTT. Its translation is CASSSLATGTGRTELFF.

The rearrangement uses TRBV6-6 and TRBJ2-7; 11 bases match TRBD2. Germline assignment: CDR1 MNHNY and CDR2 SVGAGI (reference sequence). The CDR3 is 15 amino acids. Losses at the gene ends were 0 bases for V and 7 bases for J; bases not matched to a gene: 5. The CDR3 loop is CASSYSRRLAGEQYF. The CDR3 DNA sequence: TGTGCCAGCAGTTACTCCCGGAGACTAGCGGGAGAGCAGTACTTC.

V gene TRBV7-2 combines with J gene TRBJ2-3; 11 bases agree with TRBD2. The germline V gene has CDR1 SGHTA and CDR2 FQGNSA. The trim removed 5 bases at V and 0 bases at J, leaving 4 bases unmatched. The CDR3 is made up of 16 amino acids. CDR3 loop: CASSLRLAGSTDTQYF. The CDR3 region has the DNA TGTGCCAGCAGCCTTAGACTAGCGGGGAGCACAGATACGCAGTATTTT.

V gene TRBV7-2 combines with J gene TRBJ1-4; 7 bases match TRBD1. The CDR3 covers 14 residues. Germline loops: CDR1 SGHTA, CDR2 FQGNSA. J gave up 6 bases and V 4 bases, and 5 bases lay outside the gene matches. Here the CDR3 reads CASSWRGRDEKLFF. The CDR3 bases are TGTGCCAGCAGCTGGAGGGGGCGGGATGAAAAACTGTTTTTT.

The rearrangement joins TRBV21-1 to TRBJ1-1; TRBD1 was called by the table and not checked on the DNA. TRBV21-1 counts as a pseudogene. This CDR3 has 16 residues. The CDR3, as DNA: TGTGCCAGCAGCAAAGGGACAGGGGGCTTTAGGACTGAAGCTTTCTTT. The encoded protein is CASSKGTGGFRTEAFF.

The CDR3 DNA reads TGTGCCAGCAGTTTACTTATAGCGGGAGGCTCCTACGAGCAGTACTTC. Residues: CASSLLIAGGSYEQYF. V usage is TRBV27 and J usage is TRBJ2-7; the match to TRBD2 covers 10 bases. CDR3 length: 16 amino acids. Germline values: CDR1 MNHEY, CDR2 SMNVEV (reference sequence). After removal of 2 bases from V and 0 bases from J, the junction contained 4 bases not matched to a gene.

The V call is TRBV5-1, the J call TRBJ1-5; no clear D gene. The ends were cut back, 1 base at V and 1 base at J, with 15 bases in the middle. CDR3 length: 17 residues. From germline, CDR1 is SGHRS and CDR2 YFSETQ. DNA of the CDR3: TGCGCCAGCAGCTTGTTACCGGGAGGCAGGAGCAATCAGCCCCAGCATTTT. Residues: CASSLLPGGRSNQPQHF.

The CDR3 region has the DNA TGTGCCAGCAGTTGGAGTATCGGGGGCGGGGAGACCCAGTACTTC. It is translated as CASSWSIGGGETQYF. V is TRBV28 and J is TRBJ2-5; perhaps D is TRBD1 or TRBD2 (6 bases each). CDR3 length equals 15 residues. From germline, CDR1 is MDHEN and CDR2 SYDVKM. V was trimmed by 4 bases and J by 5 bases, leaving 17 bases between them.

This clone was counted once. This sequence joins TRBV7-9 and TRBJ2-3; D possibly uses TRBD1 or TRBD2 (5 bases each). CDR3 length equals 14 residues. Germline-derived CDR1 and CDR2 are SEHNR and FQNEAQ (reference sequence). Deletions cut 5 bases from V and 4 bases from J, with 13 bases between. The CDR3 here is CASSQTRGPDTQYF. The CDR3 DNA follows: TGTGCCAGCAGCCAAACCCGGGGCCCAGATACGCAGTATTTT. Supplemented by reference TRBV7-9 and TRBJ2-3, the full variable domain reads DTGVSQNPRHKITKRGQNVTFRCDPISEHNRLYWYRQTLGQGPEFLTYFQNEAQLEKSRLLSDRFSAERPKGSFSTLEIQRTEQGDSAMYLCASSQTRGPDTQYFGPGTRLTVL.

The chain joins TRBV11-3 to TRBJ1-4, with 7 bases that match TRBD1. V dropped 3 bases and J dropped 5; count of bases not matched to a gene: 9. CDR3 length: 16 amino acids. The V gene's germline CDR1 is SGHNT and CDR2 YENEEA. CDR3 coding DNA: TGTGCCAGCAGCTTCACACTCGGGACAGCGAATGAAAAACTGTTTTTT. This gives the protein CASSFTLGTANEKLFF.